This T cell receptor beta chain was profiled in a study of blood T cell repertoires in COVID-19. Study-wide background: COVID-19 samples from acute and convalescent phases originated in the United States, Italy and Spain.

The germline V and J ends were trimmed by 4 bases and 7 bases, with 19 bases remaining between them. This CDR3 spans 15 amino acids. CDR1 MGHDK and CDR2 SYGVNS come from the germline V gene. Original handling: Researchers report that nucleated cell counts were estimated from reference gene primer amplification. The method was immunoSEQ multiplex PCR; TCRdb's version includes in-frame clones alone and lacks a portion of them. The V and J calls and clone size come from that table; D and trimming were worked out from the DNA. The sample has hundreds of thousands of clones, roughly four fifths seen once.

Sequences were obtained from peripheral blood. The chain uses TRBV25-1 and TRBJ1-2; perhaps TRBD1 as D (5 bases). The origin of this receptor is a woman aged 35 to 49 with active or convalescent COVID-19. The CDR3 protein is CASSAREGFLFGYTF. CDR3 DNA: TGTGCCAGCAGTGCCAGGGAGGGATTCCTATTTGGCTACACCTTC.